This paragraph covers one TCR beta chain sequence. This sample was taken from a study of blood T cell repertoires in COVID-19. Method: immunoSEQ multiplex PCR; TCRdb's copy keeps in-frame clones and lacks some. This sample yields 180,000 or so clones, of which approximately 80% are seen a single time; approximately 15% belongs to the top ten. The V and J ends lost 2 bases and 3 bases, in that order; junction bases with no gene match: 1. CDR1 is MNHEY and CDR2 is SVGAGI in the germline V gene. CDR3 length: 14 residues. The receptor's source is a man between 60 and 70 years old who had been exposed to COVID-19. The sequencing input was PBMCs or T cells enriched from blood (not recorded which). The genes are TRBV6-5 and TRBJ2-1; 7 positions match TRBD1. Here the CDR3 DNA reads TGTGCCAGCAGTTACGGGACAGACTACAATGAGCAGTTCTTC. It specifies CASSYGTDYNEQFF.